Listed here is a single T cell receptor (beta chain). These data belong to a study of shared clonotypes between healthy human individuals. The table came from immunoSEQ multiplex PCR; TCRdb's copy has only in-frame clones and leaves some out. The sample gives roughly 2 million clones, roughly 95% of which show up once; about 0.13% is in the top ten. Trimming cost V 4 bases and J 6 bases, with 7 bases left between them. CDR1 MNHEY and CDR2 SVGAGI come from the germline V gene. CDR3 size: 11 residues. This sequence originates from a man younger than 35 in good health. The chain links TRBV6-5 to TRBJ2-7; unclear D gene. The sample was naive CD4+ T cells sorted from blood. Subset given: CD45RA+ positively selected. Here the CDR3 DNA reads TGTGCCAGCAGTTCTGCTCGCGAGCAGTACTTC. Translation gives CASSSAREQYF.